The entry below describes one TCR beta chain. Its antigen is currently unknown. The PCR contained 60 Vbeta and 13 Jbeta primers. The table came from immunoSEQ multiplex PCR; TCRdb's copy has only in-frame clones and leaves some out. The sample holds roughly 100,000 clones, around three quarters seen once. This entry belongs to a study of cytomegalovirus exposure and HLA in healthy donors. General study points: An analysis was carried out at a later point. It showed that HLA-associated TCR beta chains were more clonally expanded than equally common non-associated chains. By HLA locus, TCR association rates varied in a later analysis, with DRB1 showing the most and HLA-C the fewest. The classifier, whose performance was assessed in both the original and validation cohorts, reportedly diagnosed cytomegalovirus status with high specificity and sensitivity.

V was clipped by 4 bases and J by 5 bases, with 13 bases between them. CDR3 size: 13 residues. Germline V gene data show CDR1 as SGHNT and CDR2 as YYREEE (reference sequence). The TCR originated in a woman aged 45-60 years in good health and CMV-seropositive. This rearrangement joins TRBV5-4 to TRBJ2-7; D might be TRBD2 (5 bases). Sequenced material: PBMCs. In nucleotides, the CDR3 is TGTGCCAGCAGCCCATGGGGAGTCCACGAGCAGTACTTC. Amino acids: CASSPWGVHEQYF. Full variable domain (rest looked up from reference TRBV5-4 and TRBJ2-7): ETGVTQSPTHLIKTRGQQVTLRCSSQSGHNTVSWYQQALGQGPQFIFQYYREEENGRGNFPPRFSGLQFPNYSSELNVNALELDDSALYLCASSPWGVHEQYFGPGTRLTVT.